The T cell receptor (beta chain) under discussion was sequenced for a study of neurological immune-mediated disorders (dated by TCRdb to the late 2010s). A note on the overall study: Peripheral blood TCR-beta repertoires from patients with HTLV-I-associated myelopathy (HAM/TSP), patients with multiple sclerosis, and healthy controls were compared in the study using UMI-based sequencing. Alongside PBMC samples, the set of fewer than 110 TCR-beta libraries contained longitudinal samples, technical triplicates, and paired CD4+ and CD8+ T-cell subsets that had been sorted. The cohort included roughly 71 subjects: roughly 15 with HAM/TSP, some 35 with multiple sclerosis, and roughly 20 healthy controls. What the study reported, not specific to this receptor: Expanded clones from different subjects shared no identical CDR3 amino acid sequences, which suggests that TCR-beta repertoires were private in all groups. TCR clonal expansion was highest in HAM/TSP patients and lowest in MS patients, with MS patients falling below even healthy controls.

This clonotype is assessed as medium-sized (0.01 to 0.1%). It has no known antigen specificity. The record has no base qualities; no much larger clone is one base away. cDNA was synthesized by template-switch 5'RACE using a primer carrying a 10-nucleotide random unique molecular identifier by which each TCR transcript was tagged. Every sequencing run covered 15-18 subjects and yielded more than 200 million TCR-beta sequences. The RNeasy kit was used to extract total RNA. The KAPA Real-time Library Amplification kit was used to amplify TCR-beta VDJ regions with primers for the TCR constant region and the 5'RACE anchor. Sample indexes and Illumina adaptors were added in a first PCR, and a second PCR then increased library yield. After Ampure bead purification, the TCR product of roughly 650 bp was size-selected on a 2% E-gel SizeSelection system. Before pooling, library quality was checked on a Bioanalyzer, concentration was measured with Qubit, and libraries were quantified with the Kapa Library Quantification kit. An Illumina HiSeq 2500 sequenced the libraries paired-end 2 x 150 bp. To increase sequence diversity, 25-30% phiX was spiked into each library pool. The paper's data handling went like this. The quality-filtered reads were processed with the UMI-based MiGEC pipeline, whose error correction step removed more than 80% of the raw TCR sequences. VDJ genes were aligned to IMGT germline references, and each clonotype was defined by a unique CDR3 amino acid sequence together with V-J genes. VDJtools evaluated clonal expansion, Shannon diversity and CDR3 relatedness (CalcPairwiseDistances, ClusterSamples); CLCbio workbench built phylogenetic trees. Expanded clones were defined as having at least 8 unique UMIs, based on coefficient-of-variation modelling across technical triplicates. TCRdb trimmed public reads at Q25 via fastp, called clones via MiXCR and kept in-frame beta chains. Rows merge per CDR3 protein into single entries with the most common DNA and genes. V and J calls and clone size were set by TCRdb, not the authors. The sample includes roughly 30,000 distinct CDR3 sequences, with around 25% observed a single time. The ten largest account for roughly 27% of the sample.

For the sorted-subset TCR libraries, the starting material was about 930,000 sorted CD4+ or CD8+ T cells. Peripheral blood was subjected to Ficoll-Hypaque density gradient centrifugation to isolate PBMCs, which were then cryopreserved in liquid nitrogen. Paired sorted CD4+ and CD8+ subsets came from healthy controls, HAM/TSP patients and MS patients. V and J lose 5 bases and 1 base, and a span of 10 bases separates them. The germline V gene encodes CDR1 SGHAT and CDR2 FQNNGV. The CDR3 contains 14 residues, cysteine and phenylalanine counted. Of all the DNA, just the CDR3 is kept, 42 bases in frame from base 1.

The TCR originated in a man aged 45-65 years with HTLV-1-associated myelopathy (HAM/TSP). Sequencing was performed on CD4+ T cells from blood. Rearrangement joined TRBV11-2 to TRBJ2-3; the D gene lacks a confident call. The DNA sequence is as follows: TGTGCCAGCAGCCCCCGGATCGGCACAGATACGCAGTATTTT. Translated, it reads CASSPRIGTDTQYF.